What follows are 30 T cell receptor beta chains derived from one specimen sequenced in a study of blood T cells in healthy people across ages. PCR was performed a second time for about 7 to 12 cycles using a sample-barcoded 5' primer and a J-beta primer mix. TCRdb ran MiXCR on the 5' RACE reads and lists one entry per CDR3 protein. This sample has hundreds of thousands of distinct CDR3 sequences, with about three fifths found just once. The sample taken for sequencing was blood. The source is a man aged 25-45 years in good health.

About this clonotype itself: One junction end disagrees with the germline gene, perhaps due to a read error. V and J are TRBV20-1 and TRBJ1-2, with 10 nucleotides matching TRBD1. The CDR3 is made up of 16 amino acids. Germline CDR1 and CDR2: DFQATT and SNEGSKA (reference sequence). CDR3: CSARDFGQGQGYDYTF. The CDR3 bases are TGCAGTGCTAGAGATTTCGGGCAGGGACAGGGGTATGACTACACCTTC.

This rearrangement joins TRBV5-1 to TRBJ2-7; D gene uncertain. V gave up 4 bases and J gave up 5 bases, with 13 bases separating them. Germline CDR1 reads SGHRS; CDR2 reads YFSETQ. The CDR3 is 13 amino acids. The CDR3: CASSTRSWDEQYF. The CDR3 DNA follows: TGCGCCAGCAGCACTCGTAGTTGGGACGAGCAGTACTTC.

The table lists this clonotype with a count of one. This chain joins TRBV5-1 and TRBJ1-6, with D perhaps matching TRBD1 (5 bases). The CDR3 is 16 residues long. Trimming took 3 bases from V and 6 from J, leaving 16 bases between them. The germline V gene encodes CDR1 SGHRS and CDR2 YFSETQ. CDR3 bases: TGCGCCAGCAGCTCCGACATTGGGGGAGTTAATTCACCCCTCCACTTT. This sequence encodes CASSSDIGGVNSPLHF. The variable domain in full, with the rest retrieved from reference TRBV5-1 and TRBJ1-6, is KAGVTQTPRYLIKTRGQQVTLSCSPISGHRSVSWYQQTPGQGLQFLFEYFSETQRNKGNFPGRFSGRQFSNSRSEMNVSTLELGDSALYLCASSSDIGGVNSPLHFGNGTRLTVT.

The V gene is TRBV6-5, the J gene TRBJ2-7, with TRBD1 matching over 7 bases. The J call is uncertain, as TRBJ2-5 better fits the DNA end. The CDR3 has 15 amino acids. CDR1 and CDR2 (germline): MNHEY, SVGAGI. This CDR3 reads CASSYSRNRGETQYF. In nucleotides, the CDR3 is TGTGCCAGCAGTTACTCGAGGAACAGGGGAGAGACCCAGTACTTC.

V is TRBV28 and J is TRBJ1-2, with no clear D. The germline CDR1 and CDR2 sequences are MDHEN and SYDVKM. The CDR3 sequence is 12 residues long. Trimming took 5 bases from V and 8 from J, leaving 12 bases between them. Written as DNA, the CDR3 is TGTGCCAGCAGTGAGAGAAGGAGGGGCTACACCTTC. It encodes CASSERRRGYTF.

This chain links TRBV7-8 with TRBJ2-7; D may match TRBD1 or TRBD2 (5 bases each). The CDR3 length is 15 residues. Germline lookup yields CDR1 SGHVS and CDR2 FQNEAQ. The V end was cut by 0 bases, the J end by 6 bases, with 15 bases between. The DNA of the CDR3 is TGTGCCAGCAGCTTAGCCGGGACCGACGCTTTCGAGCAGTACTTC. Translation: CASSLAGTDAFEQYF.

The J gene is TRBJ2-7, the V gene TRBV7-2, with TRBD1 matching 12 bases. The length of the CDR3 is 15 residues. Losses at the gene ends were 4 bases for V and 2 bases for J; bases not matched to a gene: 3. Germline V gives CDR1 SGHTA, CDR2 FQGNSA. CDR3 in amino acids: CASSSGTGGAYEQYF. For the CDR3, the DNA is TGTGCCAGCAGCTCCGGGACAGGGGGCGCCTACGAGCAGTACTTC.

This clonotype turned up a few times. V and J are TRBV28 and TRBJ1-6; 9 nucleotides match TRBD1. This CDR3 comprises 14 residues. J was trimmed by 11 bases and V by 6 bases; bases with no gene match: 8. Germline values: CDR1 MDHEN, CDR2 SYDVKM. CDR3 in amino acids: CASSWDRVIAPLHF. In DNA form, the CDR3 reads TGTGCCAGCAGCTGGGACAGGGTTATAGCACCCCTCCACTTT.

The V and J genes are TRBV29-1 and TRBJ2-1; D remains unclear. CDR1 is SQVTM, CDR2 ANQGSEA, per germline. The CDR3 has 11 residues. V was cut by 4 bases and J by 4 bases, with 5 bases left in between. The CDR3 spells CSVAVYNEQFF. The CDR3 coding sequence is TGCAGCGTTGCGGTATACAATGAGCAGTTCTTC.

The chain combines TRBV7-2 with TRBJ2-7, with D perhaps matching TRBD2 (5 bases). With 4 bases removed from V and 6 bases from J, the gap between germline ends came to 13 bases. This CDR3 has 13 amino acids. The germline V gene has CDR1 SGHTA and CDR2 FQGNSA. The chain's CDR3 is CASSCSEGSEQYF. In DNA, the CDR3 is TGTGCCAGCAGCTGTTCAGAGGGAAGCGAGCAGTACTTC.

In nucleotides, the CDR3 is TGCGCCAGCAGCTTGCCTAGGACAGGGGGATACAATGAGCAGTTCTTC. As protein: CASSLPRTGGYNEQFF. The V call is TRBV5-1, the J call TRBJ2-1; 10 nucleotides match TRBD1. The CDR3 has 16 amino acids. J was trimmed by 4 bases and V by 1 base; bases with no gene match: 5. The germline V gene encodes CDR1 SGHRS and CDR2 YFSETQ. The full variable domain, with the rest looked up from reference TRBV5-1 and TRBJ2-1, is KAGVTQTPRYLIKTRGQQVTLSCSPISGHRSVSWYQQTPGQGLQFLFEYFSETQRNKGNFPGRFSGRQFSNSRSEMNVSTLELGDSALYLCASSLPRTGGYNEQFFGPGTRLTVL.

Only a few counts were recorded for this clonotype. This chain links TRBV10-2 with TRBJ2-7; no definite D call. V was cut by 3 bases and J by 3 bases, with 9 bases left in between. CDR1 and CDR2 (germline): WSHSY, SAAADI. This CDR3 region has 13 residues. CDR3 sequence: CASSEETYYEQYF. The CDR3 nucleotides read TGCGCCAGCAGTGAAGAGACTTACTACGAGCAGTACTTC.

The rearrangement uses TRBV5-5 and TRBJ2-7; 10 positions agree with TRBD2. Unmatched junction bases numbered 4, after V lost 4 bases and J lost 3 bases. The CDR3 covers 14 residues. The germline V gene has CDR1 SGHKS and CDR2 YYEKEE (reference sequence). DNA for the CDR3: TGTGCCAGCAGCCCCTGGACTAGCGGCTACGAGCAGTACTTC. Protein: CASSPWTSGYEQYF.

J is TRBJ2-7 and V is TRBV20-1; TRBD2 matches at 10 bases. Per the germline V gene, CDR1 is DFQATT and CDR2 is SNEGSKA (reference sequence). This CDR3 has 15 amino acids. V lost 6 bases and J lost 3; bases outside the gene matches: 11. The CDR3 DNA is TGCAGTGCCCCTAATAGCGGGAGGACGGGCTACGAGCAGTACTTC. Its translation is CSAPNSGRTGYEQYF.

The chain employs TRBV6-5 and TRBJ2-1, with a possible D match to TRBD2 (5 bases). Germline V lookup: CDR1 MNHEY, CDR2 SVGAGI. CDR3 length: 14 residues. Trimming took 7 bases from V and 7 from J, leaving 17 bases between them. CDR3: CASTLKTGMNEQFF. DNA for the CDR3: TGTGCCAGCACCCTCAAGACGGGGATGAATGAGCAGTTCTTC.

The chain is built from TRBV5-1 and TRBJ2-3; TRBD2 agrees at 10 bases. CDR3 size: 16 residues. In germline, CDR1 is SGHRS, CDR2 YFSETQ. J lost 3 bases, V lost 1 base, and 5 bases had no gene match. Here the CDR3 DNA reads TGCGCCAGCAGCTTGTTAATGGGACTAGCGACAGATACGCAGTATTTT. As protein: CASSLLMGLATDTQYF.

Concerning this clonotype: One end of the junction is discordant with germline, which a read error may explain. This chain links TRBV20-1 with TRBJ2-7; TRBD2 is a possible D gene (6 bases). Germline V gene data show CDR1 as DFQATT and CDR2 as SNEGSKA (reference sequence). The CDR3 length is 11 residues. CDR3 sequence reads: CSAGGSYVQYF. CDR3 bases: TGCAGTGCCGGGGGTTCCTACGTGCAGTACTTC.

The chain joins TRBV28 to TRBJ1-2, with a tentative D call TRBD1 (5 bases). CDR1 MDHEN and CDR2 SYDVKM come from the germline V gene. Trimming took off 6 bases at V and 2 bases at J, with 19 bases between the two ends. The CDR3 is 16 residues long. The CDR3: CASSAPAEGHNYGYTF. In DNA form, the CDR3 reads TGTGCCAGCAGCGCCCCAGCTGAGGGGCACAACTATGGCTACACCTTC.

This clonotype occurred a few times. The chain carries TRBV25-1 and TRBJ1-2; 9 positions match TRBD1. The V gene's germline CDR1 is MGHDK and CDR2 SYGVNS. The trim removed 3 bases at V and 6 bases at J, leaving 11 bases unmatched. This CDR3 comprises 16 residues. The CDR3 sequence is CASSDLPGQGWNGYTF. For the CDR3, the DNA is TGTGCCAGCAGTGACCTACCGGGACAGGGTTGGAATGGCTACACCTTC.

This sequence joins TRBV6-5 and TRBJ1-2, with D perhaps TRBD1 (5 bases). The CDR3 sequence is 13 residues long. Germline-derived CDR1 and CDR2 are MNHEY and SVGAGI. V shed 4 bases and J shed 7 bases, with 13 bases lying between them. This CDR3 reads CASSLGTIGGYTF. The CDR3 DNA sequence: TGTGCCAGCAGTTTGGGGACGATCGGTGGCTACACCTTC.

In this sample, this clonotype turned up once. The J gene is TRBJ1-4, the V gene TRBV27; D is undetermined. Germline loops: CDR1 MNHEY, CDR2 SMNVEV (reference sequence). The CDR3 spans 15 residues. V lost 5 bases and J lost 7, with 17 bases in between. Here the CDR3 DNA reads TGTGCCAGCAGTCCTACAAAGGGTTTAGGTGAAAAACTGTTTTTT. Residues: CASSPTKGLGEKLFF. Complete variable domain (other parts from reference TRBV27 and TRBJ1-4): EAQVTQNPRYLITVTGKKLTVTCSQNMNHEYMSWYRQDPGLGLRQIYYSMNVEVTDKGDVPEGYKVSRKEKRNFPLILESPSPNQTSLYFCASSPTKGLGEKLFFGSGTQLSVL.

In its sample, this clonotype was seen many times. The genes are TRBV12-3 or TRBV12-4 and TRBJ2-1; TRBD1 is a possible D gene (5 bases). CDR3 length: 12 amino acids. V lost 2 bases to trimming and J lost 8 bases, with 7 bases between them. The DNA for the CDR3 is TGTGCCAGCAGTTTAAGGGGCTATGAGCAGTTCTTC. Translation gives CASSLRGYEQFF.

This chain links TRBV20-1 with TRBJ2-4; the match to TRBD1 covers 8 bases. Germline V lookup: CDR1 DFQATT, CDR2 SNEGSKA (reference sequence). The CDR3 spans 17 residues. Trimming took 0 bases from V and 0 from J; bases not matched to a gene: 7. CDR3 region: CSARDTGGQLAKNIQYF. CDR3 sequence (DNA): TGCAGTGCTAGAGACACAGGGGGGCAGTTAGCCAAAAACATTCAGTACTTC.

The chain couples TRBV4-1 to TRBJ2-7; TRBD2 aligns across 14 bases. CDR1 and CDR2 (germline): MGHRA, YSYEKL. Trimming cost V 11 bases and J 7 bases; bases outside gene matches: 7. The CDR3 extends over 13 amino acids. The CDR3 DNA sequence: TGCGCCGCGGGGACTAGCGGGGGCAATGAGCAGTACTTC. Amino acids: CAAGTSGGNEQYF.

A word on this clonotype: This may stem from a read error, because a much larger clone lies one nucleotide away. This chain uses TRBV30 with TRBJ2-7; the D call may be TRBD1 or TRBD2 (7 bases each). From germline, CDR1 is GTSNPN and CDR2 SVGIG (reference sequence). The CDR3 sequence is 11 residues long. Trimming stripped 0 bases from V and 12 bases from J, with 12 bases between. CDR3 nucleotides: TGTGCCTGGAGTGTAGGGGGCGGGAGGTACTTC. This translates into CAWSVGGGRYF.

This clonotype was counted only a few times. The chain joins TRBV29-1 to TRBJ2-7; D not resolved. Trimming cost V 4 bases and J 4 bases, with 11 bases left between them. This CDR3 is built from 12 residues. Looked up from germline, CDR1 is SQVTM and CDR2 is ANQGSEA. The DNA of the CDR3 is TGCAGCGTTGGTGACATCAGGTACGAGCAGTACTTC. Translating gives CSVGDIRYEQYF.

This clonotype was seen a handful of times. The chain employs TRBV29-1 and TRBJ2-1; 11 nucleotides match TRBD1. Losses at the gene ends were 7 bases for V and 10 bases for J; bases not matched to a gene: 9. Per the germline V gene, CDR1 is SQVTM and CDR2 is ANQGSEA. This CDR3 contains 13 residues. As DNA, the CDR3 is TGCAGCGGCATGGGGACAGGGGGAGGCGAGCAGTTCTTC. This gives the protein CSGMGTGGGEQFF.

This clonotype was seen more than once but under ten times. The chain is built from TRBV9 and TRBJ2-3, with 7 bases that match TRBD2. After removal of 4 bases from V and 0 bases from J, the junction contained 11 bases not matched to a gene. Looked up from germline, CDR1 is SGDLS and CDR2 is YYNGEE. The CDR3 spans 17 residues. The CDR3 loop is CASSPSGGSGSTDTQYF. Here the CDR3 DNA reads TGTGCCAGCAGCCCCAGTGGGGGTAGCGGGAGCACAGATACGCAGTATTTT.

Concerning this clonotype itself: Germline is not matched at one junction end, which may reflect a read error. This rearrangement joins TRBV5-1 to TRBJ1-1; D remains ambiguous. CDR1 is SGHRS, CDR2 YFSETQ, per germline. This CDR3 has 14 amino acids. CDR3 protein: CASSLGSGYTEAFF. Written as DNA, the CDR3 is TGCGCCAGCAGCTTGGGTAGTGGTTACACTGAGGCTTTCTTT.

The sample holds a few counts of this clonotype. Here the CDR3 reads CASSHPGAGYEQYF. Written as DNA, the CDR3 is TGCGCCAGCAGCCACCCGGGGGCAGGGTACGAGCAGTACTTC. V and J are TRBV4-1 and TRBJ2-7, with D perhaps matching TRBD1 or TRBD2 (6 bases each). The CDR3 totals 14 residues. CDR1 MGHRA and CDR2 YSYEKL come from the germline V gene. The ends were cut back, 3 bases at V and 4 bases at J, with 13 bases in the middle.